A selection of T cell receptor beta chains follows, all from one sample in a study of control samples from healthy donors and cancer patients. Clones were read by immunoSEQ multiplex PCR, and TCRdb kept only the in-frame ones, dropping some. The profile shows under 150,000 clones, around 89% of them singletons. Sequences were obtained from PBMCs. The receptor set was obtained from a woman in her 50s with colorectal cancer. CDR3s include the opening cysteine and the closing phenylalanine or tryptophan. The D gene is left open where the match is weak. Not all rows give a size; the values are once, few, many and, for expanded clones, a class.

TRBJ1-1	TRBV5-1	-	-	CASSLHWETNTEAFF	TGCGCCAGCAGCTTGCATTGGGAGACGAACACTGAAGCTTTCTTT
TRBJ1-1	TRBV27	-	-	CASSEFAGALGTEAFF	TGTGCCAGCAGCGAATTTGCAGGGGCCTTGGGGACTGAAGCTTTCTTT
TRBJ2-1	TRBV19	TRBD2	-	CASRSGGLAGPREQFF	TGTGCCAGTAGATCTGGGGGACTAGCGGGGCCCAGGGAGCAGTTCTTC
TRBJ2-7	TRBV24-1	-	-	CATSATLGTQKYF	TGTGCCACCAGTGCCACACTCGGGACCCAAAAGTACTTC
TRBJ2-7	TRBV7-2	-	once	CASSLVSSVSYEQYF	TGTGCCAGCAGCTTAGTAAGCTCTGTCTCCTACGAGCAGTACTTC
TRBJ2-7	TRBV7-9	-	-	CASSSRSSAGYEQYF	TGTGCCAGCAGCAGCCGGTCCTCCGCCGGCTACGAGCAGTACTTC
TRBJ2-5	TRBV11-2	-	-	CASRLSMGQETQYF	TGTGCCAGCAGGTTATCCATGGGCCAAGAGACCCAGTACTTC
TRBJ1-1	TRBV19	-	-	CASSPIDRDSTEAFF	TGTGCCAGTAGCCCTATTGACCGAGATAGCACTGAAGCTTTCTTT
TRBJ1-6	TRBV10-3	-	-	CAISKKEDSPLHF	TGTGCCATCAGTAAAAAAGAGGATTCACCCCTCCACTTT
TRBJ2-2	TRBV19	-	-	CASSITPAGTGELFF	TGTGCCAGTAGTATTACCCCAGCGGGCACCGGGGAGCTGTTTTTT
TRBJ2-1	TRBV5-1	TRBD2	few	CASSYDRRGGHEQFF	TGCGCCAGCAGCTATGACCGGCGGGGGGGACATGAGCAGTTCTTC
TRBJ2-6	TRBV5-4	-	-	CASSYGYGDASGANVLTF	TGTGCCAGCAGCTACGGCTATGGGGATGCCTCTGGGGCCAACGTCCTGACTTTC
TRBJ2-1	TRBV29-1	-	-	CSVDTLDSPLWNEQFF	TGCAGCGTTGATACCCTCGACAGTCCCCTTTGGAATGAGCAGTTCTTC
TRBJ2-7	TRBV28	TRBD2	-	CASSSQSSGGRRKQYF	TGTGCCAGCAGTTCCCAGTCTAGCGGGGGGCGCCGGAAGCAGTACTTC
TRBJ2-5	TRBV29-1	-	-	CSLLGVAGQETQYF	TGCAGCTTATTGGGCGTTGCGGGGCAAGAGACCCAGTACTTC
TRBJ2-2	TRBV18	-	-	CASSPLQGPDTGELFF	TGTGCCAGCTCACCCCTACAGGGACCCGACACCGGGGAGCTGTTTTTT
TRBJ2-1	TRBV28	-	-	CASSLLRDTPFF	TGTGCCAGCAGTTTACTGCGGGACACTCCGTTCTTC
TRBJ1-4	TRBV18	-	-	CASSPPETGARPEKLFF	TGTGCCAGCTCACCACCCGAGACGGGGGCAAGGCCTGAAAAACTGTTTTTT
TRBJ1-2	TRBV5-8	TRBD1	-	CASSQNRGANYGYTF	TGTGCCAGCAGCCAGAACAGGGGTGCTAACTATGGCTACACCTTC
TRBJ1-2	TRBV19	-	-	CASSSQGGYGYTF	TGTGCCAGTAGTAGCCAGGGCGGCTATGGCTACACCTTC
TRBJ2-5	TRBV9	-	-	CASSPLGLGETQYF	TGTGCCAGCAGCCCCCTGGGATTGGGGGAGACCCAGTACTTC
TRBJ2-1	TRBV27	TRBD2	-	CASRSLAGAGYNEQFF	TGTGCCAGCAGGTCACTAGCGGGGGCCGGTTACAATGAGCAGTTCTTC
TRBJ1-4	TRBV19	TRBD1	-	CATYPRTGGNEKLFF	TGTGCCACCTATCCCCGGACAGGGGGGAATGAAAAACTGTTTTTT
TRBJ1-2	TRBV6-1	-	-	CASSETLYGYTF	TGTGCCAGCAGTGAAACACTGTATGGCTACACCTTC
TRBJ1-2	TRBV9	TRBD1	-	CASSSGGSSDGYTF	TGTGCCAGCAGCTCAGGGGGTAGTTCCGATGGCTACACCTTC
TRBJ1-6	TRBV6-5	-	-	CAILRDGVSASPLHF	TGTGCCATCTTAAGGGACGGAGTGTCGGCTTCACCCCTCCACTTT
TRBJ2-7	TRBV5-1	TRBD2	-	CASSLARGGRYEQYF	TGCGCCAGCAGCTTGGCCCGGGGGGGCCGATACGAGCAGTACTTC